This TCR beta chain was recovered during a study of tumour-infiltrating T cells in Burkitt lymphoma. As concerns this clone: Its antigen is not known.

Germline V lookup: CDR1 SGHAT, CDR2 FQNNGV. This CDR3 spans 14 amino acids. Trimming cost V 1 base and J 3 bases; bases outside gene matches: 1. The data were produced by immunoSEQ multiplex PCR, yet TCRdb's version contains in-frame clones alone and is incomplete. Of tens of thousands of clones listed, less than 40% were seen once; the top ten hold 2.9%. General study results and limits: Public clonotypes, several, appeared across numerous Burkitt lymphoma patients.

The sample comprised tumor tissue. This chain links TRBV11-2 with TRBJ2-5; 8 nucleotides agree with TRBD2. This clonotype originated in a human donor with Burkitt lymphoma. CDR3 in DNA: TGTGCCAGCAGCTTAGGCGGGGGGAAAGAGACCCAGTACTTC. Its translation is CASSLGGGKETQYF.